These 5 T cell receptor beta chains share one sample of origin, sequenced in a study of T-cell memory formation after mild COVID-19. TCRdb re-called the 5' RACE reads with MiXCR, one entry per CDR3 protein. The table lists a few hundred thousand distinct CDR3 sequences, roughly 21% of them singletons, with roughly an eighth in the top ten. Sequenced input: PBMCs or a T cell subset sorted from them (not recorded which). These receptors were taken from an adult woman who had mild COVID-19 (a few samples of this study predate the infection). Cell type and time point are not known.

The J gene is TRBJ2-5, the V gene TRBV18; D is ambiguous. The CDR3 runs to 13 residues. Germline V lookup: CDR1 KGHSH, CDR2 LQKENI. V was cut by 0 bases and J by 4 bases, with 6 bases left in between. This CDR3 is CASSPPDTETQYF. The DNA of the CDR3 is TGTGCCAGCTCACCACCCGATACAGAGACCCAGTACTTC. Full variable domain (remainder filled in from reference TRBV18 and TRBJ2-5): NAGVMQNPRHLVRRRGQEARLRCSPMKGHSHVYWYRQLPEEGLKFMVYLQKENIIDESGMPKERFSAEFPKEGPSILRIQQVVRGDSAAYFCASSPPDTETQYFGPGTRLLVL.

This clonotype has only a few counts. The V call is TRBV3-1, the J call TRBJ2-3; D is uncertain. Germline CDR1 LGHDT, CDR2 YNNKEL (reference sequence). The CDR3 length is 15 residues. The V gene lost 0 bases and the J gene lost 7 bases, with 14 bases spanning the gap. The CDR3 loop is CASSQDQVPSNTQYF. CDR3 in DNA: TGTGCCAGCAGCCAAGATCAGGTACCGTCGAATACGCAGTATTTT.

CDR3 sequence reads: CASSEKGTGGYEQYF. CDR3 coding DNA: TGTGCCAGCAGCGAGAAAGGGACGGGAGGCTACGAGCAGTACTTC. The chain joins TRBV9 to TRBJ2-7; 7 bases match TRBD2. The junction had 9 bases not matched to a gene; V was cut back by 3 bases and J by 3 bases. The CDR3 has 15 residues. Germline loops: CDR1 SGDLS, CDR2 YYNGEE.

This clonotype was found once. The chain uses TRBV9 and TRBJ2-3; 11 bases agree with TRBD1. The germline V gene encodes CDR1 SGDLS and CDR2 YYNGEE. The junction had 6 bases not matched to a gene; V was cut back by 1 base and J by 5 bases. This CDR3 comprises 16 residues. In DNA, the CDR3 is TGTGCCAGCAGCGTAAGGACAGGGGGCGCCGGAGATACGCAGTATTTT. The encoded protein is CASSVRTGGAGDTQYF.

V usage is TRBV20-1 and J usage is TRBJ2-1, with 11 bases that match TRBD2. V shed 1 base, J shed 10 bases, and the junction held 12 bases outside the gene matches. The CDR3 has 16 residues. The germline gives CDR1 DFQATT, CDR2 SNEGSKA (reference sequence). CDR3 bases: TGCAGTGCTAGAGTTCTGGCTAGCGGGGGGACCGGAGAGCAGTTCTTC. It encodes CSARVLASGGTGEQFF.